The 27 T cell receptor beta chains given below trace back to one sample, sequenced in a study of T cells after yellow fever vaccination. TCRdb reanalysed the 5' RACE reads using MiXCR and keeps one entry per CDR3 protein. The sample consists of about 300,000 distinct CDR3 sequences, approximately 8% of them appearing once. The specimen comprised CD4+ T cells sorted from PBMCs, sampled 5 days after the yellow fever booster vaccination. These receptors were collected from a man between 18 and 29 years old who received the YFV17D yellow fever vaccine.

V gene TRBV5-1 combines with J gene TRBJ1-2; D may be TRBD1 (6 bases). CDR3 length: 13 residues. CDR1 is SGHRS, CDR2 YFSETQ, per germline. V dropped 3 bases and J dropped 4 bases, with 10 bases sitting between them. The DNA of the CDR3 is TGCGCCAGCAGCTGGGGGGGGGCCTATGGCTACACCTTC. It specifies CASSWGGAYGYTF.

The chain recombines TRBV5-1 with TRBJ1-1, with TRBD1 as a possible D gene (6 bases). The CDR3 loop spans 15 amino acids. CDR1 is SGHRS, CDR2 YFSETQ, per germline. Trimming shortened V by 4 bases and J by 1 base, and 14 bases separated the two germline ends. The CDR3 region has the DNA TGCGCCAGCAGCCCCCAGTGGGGGCGGAACACTGAAGCTTTCTTT. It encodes CASSPQWGRNTEAFF. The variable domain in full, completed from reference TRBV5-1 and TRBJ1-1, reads KAGVTQTPRYLIKTRGQQVTLSCSPISGHRSVSWYQQTPGQGLQFLFEYFSETQRNKGNFPGRFSGRQFSNSRSEMNVSTLELGDSALYLCASSPQWGRNTEAFFGQGTRLTVV.

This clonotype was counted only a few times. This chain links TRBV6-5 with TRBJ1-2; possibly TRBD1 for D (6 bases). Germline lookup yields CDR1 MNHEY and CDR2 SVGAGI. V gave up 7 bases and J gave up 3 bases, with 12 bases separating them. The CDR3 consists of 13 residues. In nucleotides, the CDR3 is TGTGCCAGCAAATCGACAGGCTACTATGGCTACACCTTC. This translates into CASKSTGYYGYTF.

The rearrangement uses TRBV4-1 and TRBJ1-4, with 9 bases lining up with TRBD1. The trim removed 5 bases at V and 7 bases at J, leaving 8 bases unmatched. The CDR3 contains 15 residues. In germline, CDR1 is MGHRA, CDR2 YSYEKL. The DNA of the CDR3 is TGCGCCAGCAGCGCACCGGGACAGGGCATTGAAAAACTGTTTTTT. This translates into CASSAPGQGIEKLFF.

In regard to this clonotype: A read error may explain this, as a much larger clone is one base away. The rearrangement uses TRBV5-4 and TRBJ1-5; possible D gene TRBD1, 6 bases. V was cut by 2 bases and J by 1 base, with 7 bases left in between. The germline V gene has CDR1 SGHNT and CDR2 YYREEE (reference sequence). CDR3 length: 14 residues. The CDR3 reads CASSFDRSNQPQHF. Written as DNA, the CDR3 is TGTGCCAGCAGCTTCGACAGGAGCAATCAGCCCCAGCATTTT.

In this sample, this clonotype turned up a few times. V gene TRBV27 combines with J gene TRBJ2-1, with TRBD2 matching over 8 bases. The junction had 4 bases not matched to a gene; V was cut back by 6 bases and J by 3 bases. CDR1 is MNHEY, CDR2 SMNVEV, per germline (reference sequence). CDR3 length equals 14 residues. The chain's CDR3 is CASRTSGVYNEQFF. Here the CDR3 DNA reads TGTGCCAGCAGAACTAGCGGTGTCTACAATGAGCAGTTCTTC.

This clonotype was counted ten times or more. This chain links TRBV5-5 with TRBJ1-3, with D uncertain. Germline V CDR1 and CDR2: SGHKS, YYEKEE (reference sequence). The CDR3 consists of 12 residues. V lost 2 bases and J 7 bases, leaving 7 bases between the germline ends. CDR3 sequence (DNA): TGTGCCAGCAGCTTAGTTCGGAACACCATATATTTT. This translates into CASSLVRNTIYF.

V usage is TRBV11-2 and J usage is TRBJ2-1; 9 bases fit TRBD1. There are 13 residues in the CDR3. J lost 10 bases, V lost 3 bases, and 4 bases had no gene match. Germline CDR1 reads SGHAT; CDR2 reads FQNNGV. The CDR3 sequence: CASSLDRGREQFF. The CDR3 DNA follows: TGTGCCAGCAGCTTGGACAGGGGAAGAGAGCAGTTCTTC.

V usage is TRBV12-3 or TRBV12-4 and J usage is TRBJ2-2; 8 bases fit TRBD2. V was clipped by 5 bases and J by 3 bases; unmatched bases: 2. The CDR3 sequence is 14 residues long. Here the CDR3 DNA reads TGTGCCAGCAGTCGAGCGGGGGACACCGGGGAGCTGTTTTTT. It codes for CASSRAGDTGELFF.

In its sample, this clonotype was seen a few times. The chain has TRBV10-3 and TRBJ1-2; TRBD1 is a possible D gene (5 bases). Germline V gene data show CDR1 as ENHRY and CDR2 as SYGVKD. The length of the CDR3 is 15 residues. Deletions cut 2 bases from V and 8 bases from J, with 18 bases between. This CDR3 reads CAISEPAGGVEGYTF. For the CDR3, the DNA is TGTGCCATCAGTGAGCCCGCTGGGGGGGTGGAGGGCTACACCTTC.

The CDR3 nucleotides are TGCAGTGTTGATGGACTAGCGGGGAGCACAGATACGCAGTATTTT. It encodes CSVDGLAGSTDTQYF. The chain recombines TRBV20-1 with TRBJ2-3; the match to TRBD2 covers 12 bases. V was pared by 7 bases and J by 0 bases, with 5 bases of the junction left unmatched. The germline CDR1 and CDR2 sequences are DFQATT and SNEGSKA (reference sequence). This CDR3 is built from 15 residues.

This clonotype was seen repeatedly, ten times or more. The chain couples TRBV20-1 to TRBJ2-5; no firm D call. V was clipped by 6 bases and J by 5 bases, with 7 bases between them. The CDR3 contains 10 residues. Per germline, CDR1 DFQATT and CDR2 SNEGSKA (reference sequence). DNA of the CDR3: TGCAGTGCAAATGGGGAGACCCAGTACTTC. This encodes CSANGETQYF.

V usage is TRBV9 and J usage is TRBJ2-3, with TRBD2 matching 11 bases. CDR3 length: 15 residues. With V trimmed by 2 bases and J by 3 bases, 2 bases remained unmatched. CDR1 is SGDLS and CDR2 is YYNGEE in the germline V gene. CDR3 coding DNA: TGTGCCAGCAGCGTCGGGACTAGCGGAACAGATACGCAGTATTTT. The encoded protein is CASSVGTSGTDTQYF. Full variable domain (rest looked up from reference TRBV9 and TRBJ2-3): DSGVTQTPKHLITATGQRVTLRCSPRSGDLSVYWYQQSLDQGLQFLIQYYNGEERAKGNILERFSAQQFPDLHSELNLSSLELGDSALYFCASSVGTSGTDTQYFGPGTRLTVL.

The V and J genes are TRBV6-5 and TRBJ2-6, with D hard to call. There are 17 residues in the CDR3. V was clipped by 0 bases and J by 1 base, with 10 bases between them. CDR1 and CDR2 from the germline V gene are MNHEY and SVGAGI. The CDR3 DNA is TGTGCCAGCAGTTACTCGGGTTTTTCGTCTGGGGCCAACGTCCTGACTTTC. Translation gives CASSYSGFSSGANVLTF.

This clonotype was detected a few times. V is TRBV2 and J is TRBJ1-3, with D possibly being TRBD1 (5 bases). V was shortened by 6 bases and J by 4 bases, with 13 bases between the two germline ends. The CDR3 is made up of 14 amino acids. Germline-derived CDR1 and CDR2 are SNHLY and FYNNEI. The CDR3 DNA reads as TGTGCCAGCAGACCGCAGGGTCCGGGAAACACCATATATTTT. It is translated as CASRPQGPGNTIYF. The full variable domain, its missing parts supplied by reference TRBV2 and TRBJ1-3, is EPEVTQTPSHQVTQMGQEVILRCVPISNHLYFYWYRQILGQKVEFLVSFYNNEISEKSEIFDDQFSVERPDGSNFTLKIRSTKLEDSAMYFCASRPQGPGNTIYFGEGSWLTVV.

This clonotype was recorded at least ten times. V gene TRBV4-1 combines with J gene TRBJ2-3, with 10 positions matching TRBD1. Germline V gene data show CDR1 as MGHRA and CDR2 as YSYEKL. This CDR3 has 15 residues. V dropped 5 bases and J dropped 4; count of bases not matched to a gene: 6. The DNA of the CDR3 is TGCGCCAGCAGCGGAGACAGGGGGCGAGCAGATACGCAGTATTTT. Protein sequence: CASSGDRGRADTQYF.

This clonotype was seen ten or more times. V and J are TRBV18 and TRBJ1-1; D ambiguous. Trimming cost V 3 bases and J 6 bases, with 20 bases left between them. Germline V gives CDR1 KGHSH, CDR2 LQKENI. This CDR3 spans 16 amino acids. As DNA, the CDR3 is TGTGCCAGCTCACCGAAATTATTGACAACCCTCCCTGAAGCTTTCTTT. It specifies CASSPKLLTTLPEAFF. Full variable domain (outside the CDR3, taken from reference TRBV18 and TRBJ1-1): NAGVMQNPRHLVRRRGQEARLRCSPMKGHSHVYWYRQLPEEGLKFMVYLQKENIIDESGMPKERFSAEFPKEGPSILRIQQVVRGDSAAYFCASSPKLLTTLPEAFFGQGTRLTVV.

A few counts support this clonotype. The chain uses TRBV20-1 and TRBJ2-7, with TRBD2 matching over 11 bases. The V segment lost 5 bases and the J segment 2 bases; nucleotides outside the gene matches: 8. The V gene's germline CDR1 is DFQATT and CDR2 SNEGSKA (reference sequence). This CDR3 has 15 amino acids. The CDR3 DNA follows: TGCAGTGCTCCCCGATTTAGCGGGGGGGCCTACGAGCAGTACTTC. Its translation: CSAPRFSGGAYEQYF.

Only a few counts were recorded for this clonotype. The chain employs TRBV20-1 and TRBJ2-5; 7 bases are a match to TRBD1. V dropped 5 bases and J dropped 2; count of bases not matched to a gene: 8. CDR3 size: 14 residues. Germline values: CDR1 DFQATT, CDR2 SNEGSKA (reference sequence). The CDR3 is CSARTGTSQETQYF. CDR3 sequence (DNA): TGCAGTGCTCGGACAGGAACGTCTCAAGAGACCCAGTACTTC.

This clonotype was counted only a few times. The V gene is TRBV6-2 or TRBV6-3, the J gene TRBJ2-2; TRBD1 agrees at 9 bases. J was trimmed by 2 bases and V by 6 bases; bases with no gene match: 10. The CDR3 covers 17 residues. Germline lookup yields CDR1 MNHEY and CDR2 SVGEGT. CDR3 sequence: CASRGNPGQGNTGELFF. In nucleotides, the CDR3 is TGTGCCAGCAGAGGAAATCCGGGACAGGGCAACACCGGGGAGCTGTTTTTT.

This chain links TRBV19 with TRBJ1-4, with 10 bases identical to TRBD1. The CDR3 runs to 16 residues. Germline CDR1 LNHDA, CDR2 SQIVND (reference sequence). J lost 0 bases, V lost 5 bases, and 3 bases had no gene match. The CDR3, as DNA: TGTGCCAGTAGTGACGACAGGGGGCCAACTAATGAAAAACTGTTTTTT. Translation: CASSDDRGPTNEKLFF.

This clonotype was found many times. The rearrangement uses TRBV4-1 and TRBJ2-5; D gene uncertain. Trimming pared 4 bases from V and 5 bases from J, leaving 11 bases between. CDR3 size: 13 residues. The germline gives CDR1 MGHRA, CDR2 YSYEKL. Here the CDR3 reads CASSPQARETQYF. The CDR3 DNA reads TGCGCCAGCAGCCCCCAGGCGAGGGAGACCCAGTACTTC.

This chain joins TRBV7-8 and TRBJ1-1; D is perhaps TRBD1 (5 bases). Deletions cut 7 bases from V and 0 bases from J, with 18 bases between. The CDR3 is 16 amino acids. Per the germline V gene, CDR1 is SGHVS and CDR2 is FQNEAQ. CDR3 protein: CASTGGRGSLNTEAFF. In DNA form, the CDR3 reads TGTGCCAGCACCGGGGGTAGGGGCAGTCTGAACACTGAAGCTTTCTTT.

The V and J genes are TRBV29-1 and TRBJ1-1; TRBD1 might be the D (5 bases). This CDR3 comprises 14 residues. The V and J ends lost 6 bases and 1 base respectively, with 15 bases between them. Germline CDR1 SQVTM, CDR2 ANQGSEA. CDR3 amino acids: CSVSRDGGNTEAFF. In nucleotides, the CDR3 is TGCAGCGTCAGCCGGGACGGGGGGAACACTGAAGCTTTCTTT. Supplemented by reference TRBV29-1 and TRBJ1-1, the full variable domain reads SAVISQKPSRDICQRGTSLTIQCQVDSQVTMMFWYRQQPGQSLTLIATANQGSEATYESGFVIDKFPISRPNLTFSTLTVSNMSPEDSSIYLCSVSRDGGNTEAFFGQGTRLTVV.

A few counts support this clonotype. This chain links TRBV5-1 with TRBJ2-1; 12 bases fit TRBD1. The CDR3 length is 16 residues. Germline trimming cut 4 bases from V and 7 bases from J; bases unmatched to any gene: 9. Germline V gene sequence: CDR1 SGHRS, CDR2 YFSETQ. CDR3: CASSTSPGQGANEQFF. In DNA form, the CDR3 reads TGCGCCAGCAGCACCAGTCCGGGACAGGGGGCTAATGAGCAGTTCTTC. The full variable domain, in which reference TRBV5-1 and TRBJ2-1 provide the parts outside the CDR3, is KAGVTQTPRYLIKTRGQQVTLSCSPISGHRSVSWYQQTPGQGLQFLFEYFSETQRNKGNFPGRFSGRQFSNSRSEMNVSTLELGDSALYLCASSTSPGQGANEQFFGPGTRLTVL.

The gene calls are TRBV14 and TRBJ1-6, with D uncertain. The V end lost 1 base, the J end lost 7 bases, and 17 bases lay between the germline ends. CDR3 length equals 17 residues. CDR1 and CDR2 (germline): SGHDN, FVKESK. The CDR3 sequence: CASSQGRGRWRNSPLHF. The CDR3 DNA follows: TGTGCCAGCAGCCAAGGTCGAGGCCGGTGGCGGAATTCACCCCTCCACTTT. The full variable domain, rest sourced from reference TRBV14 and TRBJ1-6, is EAGVTQFPSHSVIEKGQTVTLRCDPISGHDNLYWYRRVMGKEIKFLLHFVKESKQDESGMPNNRFLAERTGGTYSTLKVQPAELEDSGVYFCASSQGRGRWRNSPLHFGNGTRLTVT.

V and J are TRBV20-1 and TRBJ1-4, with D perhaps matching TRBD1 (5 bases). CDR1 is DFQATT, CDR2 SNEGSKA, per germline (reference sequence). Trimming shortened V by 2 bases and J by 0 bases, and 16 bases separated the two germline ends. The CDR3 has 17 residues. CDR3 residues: CSARNPKIQATNEKLFF. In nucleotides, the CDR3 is TGCAGTGCTAGAAACCCCAAGATACAGGCAACTAATGAAAAACTGTTTTTT.